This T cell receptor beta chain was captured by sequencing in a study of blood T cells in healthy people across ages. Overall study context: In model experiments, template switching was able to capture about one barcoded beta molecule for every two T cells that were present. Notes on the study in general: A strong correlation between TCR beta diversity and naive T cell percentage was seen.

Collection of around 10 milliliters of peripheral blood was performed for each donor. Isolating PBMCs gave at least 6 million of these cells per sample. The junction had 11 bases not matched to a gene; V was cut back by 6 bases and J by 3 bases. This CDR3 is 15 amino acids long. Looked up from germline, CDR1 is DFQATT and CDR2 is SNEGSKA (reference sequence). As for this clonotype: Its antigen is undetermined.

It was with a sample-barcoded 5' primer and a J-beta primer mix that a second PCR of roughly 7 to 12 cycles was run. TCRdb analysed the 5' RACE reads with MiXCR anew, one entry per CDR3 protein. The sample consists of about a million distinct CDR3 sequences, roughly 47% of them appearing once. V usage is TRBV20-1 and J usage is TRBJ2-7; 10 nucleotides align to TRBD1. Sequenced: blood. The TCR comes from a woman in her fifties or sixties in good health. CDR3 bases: TGCAGTGCGCCACCCCGGGACAGGGGCCTCTACGAGCAGTACTTC. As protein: CSAPPRDRGLYEQYF.